This passage covers 19 T cell receptor beta chains from one sample sequenced in a study of cytomegalovirus exposure and HLA in healthy donors. A multiplex PCR was run with 60 Vbeta primers and 13 Jbeta primers. Sequenced by immunoSEQ multiplex PCR; TCRdb stores in-frame clones only, minus some. The sample has 180,000 or so clones, approximately 86% seen once. Source material: PBMCs. These TCRs come from a woman younger than 45 in good health and CMV-seronegative.

CDR3 nucleotides: TGTGCCAGCAGTTTTCCATCTAGGGTCCTGACTTTC. It yields the protein CASSFPSRVLTF. The genes are TRBV28 and TRBJ2-6; D is unresolved. V shed 3 bases and J shed 13 bases, with 10 bases lying between them. Germline loops: CDR1 MDHEN, CDR2 SYDVKM. This CDR3 is built from 12 residues. The full variable domain, rest sourced from reference TRBV28 and TRBJ2-6, is DVKVTQSSRYLVKRTGEKVFLECVQDMDHENMFWYRQDPGLGLRLIYFSYDVKMKEKGDIPEGYSVSREKKERFSLILESASTNQTSMYLCASSFPSRVLTFGAGSRLTVL.

The genes are TRBV13 and TRBJ2-7, with 9 bases fitting TRBD2. The CDR3 contains 14 residues. The germline V gene has CDR1 PRHDT and CDR2 FYEKMQ (reference sequence). J was trimmed by 9 bases and V by 6 bases; bases with no gene match: 12. The CDR3 spells CASRATSSGRGQYF. The DNA for the CDR3 is TGTGCCAGCAGGGCCACGAGTAGCGGGAGAGGGCAGTACTTC.

The V and J genes are TRBV7-2 and TRBJ1-4, with TRBD1 matching 7 bases. Germline values: CDR1 SGHTA, CDR2 FQGNSA. This CDR3 is built from 15 residues. The V gene end was trimmed by 4 bases and the J gene end by 7 bases; junction bases not matched to a gene: 9. The CDR3 bases are TGTGCCAGCAGCTCCAGACAGGGTGCGGTTGAAAAACTGTTTTTT. Translated, it gives CASSSRQGAVEKLFF.

This clone was picked up a small number of times. The chain uses TRBV18 and TRBJ2-5; a weak D match, TRBD2 (5 bases). The DNA end is a closer match to TRBJ2-7, so the J assignment may be wrong. Germline CDR1 and CDR2: KGHSH and LQKENI. This CDR3 is built from 16 residues. CDR3 in DNA: TGTGCCAGCTCACATGGTGTTGGCGAGGGCCGCTACGAGCAGTACTTC. This sequence encodes CASSHGVGEGRYEQYF.

V and J are TRBV13 and TRBJ2-3, with TRBD2 matching over 10 bases. Germline V gene sequence: CDR1 PRHDT, CDR2 FYEKMQ (reference sequence). This CDR3 has 17 amino acids. V lost 3 bases, J lost 2 bases, and 8 bases stayed unmatched. This chain's CDR3 is CASSLGWTSGDTDTQYF. CDR3 sequence (DNA): TGTGCCAGCAGCTTGGGTTGGACTAGCGGTGACACAGATACGCAGTATTTT.

The chain combines TRBV27 with TRBJ2-2, with D tentatively TRBD2 (5 bases). Germline CDR1 is MNHEY and CDR2 is SMNVEV (reference sequence). Trimming took 1 base from V and 7 from J, leaving 7 bases between them. The CDR3 runs to 13 residues. In DNA form, the CDR3 reads TGTGCCAGCAGTTTATACGCGGGCGGGGAGCTGTTTTTT. Its protein is CASSLYAGGELFF.

V usage is TRBV2 and J usage is TRBJ2-7, with a weak D call TRBD1 (5 bases). From germline, CDR1 is SNHLY and CDR2 FYNNEI. The CDR3 loop spans 14 amino acids. The ends were cut back, 7 bases at V and 0 bases at J, with 13 bases in the middle. CDR3 loop: CASNGDRYSYEQYF. As DNA, the CDR3 is TGTGCCAGCAATGGAGACAGATACTCCTACGAGCAGTACTTC.

This clone was picked up one time. The chain uses TRBV7-8 and TRBJ2-2, with 8 bases fitting TRBD1. This CDR3 is 14 amino acids long. Germline loops: CDR1 SGHVS, CDR2 FQNEAQ. V gave up 3 bases and J gave up 6 bases; unmatched junction bases: 3. Here the CDR3 reads CASSLQGAPGELFF. CDR3 bases: TGTGCCAGCAGCTTGCAGGGGGCGCCCGGGGAGCTGTTTTTT.

V is TRBV11-2 and J is TRBJ2-3; unclear D gene. Germline assignment: CDR1 SGHAT and CDR2 FQNNGV. CDR3 length: 11 amino acids. V was pared by 4 bases and J by 6 bases, with 5 bases between. The chain's CDR3 is CASSWPDTQYF. CDR3 coding DNA: TGTGCCAGCAGCTGGCCGGATACGCAGTATTTT.

The J gene is TRBJ2-2, the V gene TRBV4-1; 9 bases match TRBD2. The CDR3 loop spans 16 amino acids. Per germline, CDR1 MGHRA and CDR2 YSYEKL. V dropped 5 bases and J dropped 2; count of bases not matched to a gene: 6. CDR3: CASSSLAGLNTGELFF. The CDR3 nucleotides read TGCGCCAGCAGCTCCCTAGCGGGACTAAACACCGGGGAGCTGTTTTTT.

The J gene is TRBJ2-5, the V gene TRBV9; D ambiguous. The end of the DNA is better explained by TRBJ2-7, so the J call may be wrong. The V gene's germline CDR1 is SGDLS and CDR2 YYNGEE. The CDR3 contains 15 residues. The CDR3 sequence: CASSPEPLGIYEQYF. As DNA, the CDR3 is TGTGCCAGCAGCCCCGAGCCCCTGGGCATTTACGAGCAGTACTTC.

The chain combines TRBV6-6 with TRBJ2-1, with 9 bases fitting TRBD1. Germline V gene data show CDR1 as MNHNY and CDR2 as SVGAGI (reference sequence). Germline trimming cut 0 bases from V and 6 bases from J; bases unmatched to any gene: 3. The CDR3 is 15 amino acids. For the CDR3, the DNA is TGTGCCAGCAGTTACTCGGGACAGGGAGGCAATGAGCAGTTCTTC. Its protein is CASSYSGQGGNEQFF.

The chain joins TRBV7-9 to TRBJ2-1; weak D call: TRBD2 (5 bases). Looked up from germline, CDR1 is SEHNR and CDR2 is FQNEAQ (reference sequence). Trimming stripped 2 bases from V and 8 bases from J, with 13 bases between. The CDR3 has 14 residues. The CDR3 loop reads CASSLPEARDEQFF. The CDR3 coding sequence is TGTGCCAGCAGCTTACCGGAGGCTAGGGATGAGCAGTTCTTC.

The gene calls are TRBV5-1 and TRBJ2-7; TRBD1 is a possible D gene (7 bases). CDR3 length: 14 amino acids. Germline CDR1 and CDR2: SGHRS and YFSETQ. With 1 base removed from V and 5 bases from J, the gap between germline ends came to 13 bases. The CDR3 reads CASSLYAGGNEQYF. The CDR3 DNA is TGCGCCAGCAGCTTGTATGCAGGGGGGAACGAGCAGTACTTC.

V usage is TRBV28 and J usage is TRBJ2-3; D possibly corresponds to TRBD2 (5 bases). V was trimmed by 6 bases and J by 0 bases, leaving 19 bases between them. This CDR3 comprises 17 residues. Per germline, CDR1 MDHEN and CDR2 SYDVKM. The chain's CDR3 is CASRPTPDGVSTDTQYF. As DNA, the CDR3 is TGTGCCAGCAGACCAACCCCGGACGGGGTAAGCACAGATACGCAGTATTTT.

This chain connects TRBV2 to TRBJ2-2; TRBD1 agrees at 8 bases. Germline V CDR1 and CDR2: SNHLY, FYNNEI. The CDR3 is 13 residues long. The V and J ends lost 7 bases and 4 bases, in that order; junction bases with no gene match: 2. The CDR3 is CASTDRGTGELFF. CDR3 bases: TGTGCCAGCACCGACAGGGGCACCGGGGAGCTGTTTTTT.

V usage is TRBV5-1 and J usage is TRBJ2-7; 10 nucleotides line up with TRBD2. The CDR3 is made up of 15 amino acids. Trimming removed 0 bases from V and 3 bases from J; junction bases left unmatched: 3. Germline lookup yields CDR1 SGHRS and CDR2 YFSETQ. CDR3 coding DNA: TGCGCCAGCAGCTTGGAAAGCGGGGGGGGCTACGAGCAGTACTTC. This gives the protein CASSLESGGGYEQYF.

This clone came up once. V and J are TRBV6-5 and TRBJ2-5; 10 positions agree with TRBD2. This CDR3 contains 13 residues. Germline values: CDR1 MNHEY, CDR2 SVGAGI. Losses at the gene ends were 2 bases for V and 14 bases for J; bases not matched to a gene: 8. For the CDR3, the DNA is TGTGCCAGCAGTTACCCCGGGACTAGCGTATTTTACTTC. Its protein product is CASSYPGTSVFYF.

The chain carries TRBV5-1 and TRBJ1-1; tentatively, D is TRBD1 (6 bases). The V gene's germline CDR1 is SGHRS and CDR2 YFSETQ. This CDR3 spans 14 amino acids. V dropped 3 bases and J dropped 5 bases, with 14 bases sitting between them. CDR3 in amino acids: CASSYLGGRTEAFF. The DNA of the CDR3 is TGCGCCAGCAGCTACCTAGGGGGTAGGACTGAAGCTTTCTTT.